This T cell receptor (beta chain) was obtained from a study of cytomegalovirus exposure and HLA in healthy donors. General study results and limits: Presence/absence analyses assumed roughly uniform sequencing depth across donors, which may not hold. In all likelihood, a cluster of highly shared sequence variants was a sequencing artifact.

In the PCR, 60 Vbeta and 13 Jbeta primers were used. Original handling: In a later analysis, the count reached 74 million or so unique TCR beta chains, with roughly 9.9 million shared. Data came from immunoSEQ multiplex PCR; TCRdb stores just in-frame clones and leaves some out. For V, J and clone size, that table is used; D and trimming come from the DNA. Of 95,000 to 130,000 clones detected, around 10% appear once; the ten largest clones hold roughly 3.1%. While unrecorded immune exposures were likely, the donors were nominally healthy when sampled. As for this clone: Its cognate antigen is unknown.

The CDR3 length is 13 residues. Trimming cost V 6 bases and J 6 bases, with 15 bases left between them. The V gene's germline CDR1 is MNHEY and CDR2 SMNVEV (reference sequence). V gene TRBV27 combines with J gene TRBJ2-7, with D possibly being TRBD1 (5 bases). The source material was PBMCs. The sequence derives from a man under 40 in good health and CMV-seronegative. The CDR3 sequence is CASSEDSSGEQYF. In DNA, the CDR3 is TGTGCCAGCAGCGAAGACAGCTCGGGCGAGCAGTACTTC.